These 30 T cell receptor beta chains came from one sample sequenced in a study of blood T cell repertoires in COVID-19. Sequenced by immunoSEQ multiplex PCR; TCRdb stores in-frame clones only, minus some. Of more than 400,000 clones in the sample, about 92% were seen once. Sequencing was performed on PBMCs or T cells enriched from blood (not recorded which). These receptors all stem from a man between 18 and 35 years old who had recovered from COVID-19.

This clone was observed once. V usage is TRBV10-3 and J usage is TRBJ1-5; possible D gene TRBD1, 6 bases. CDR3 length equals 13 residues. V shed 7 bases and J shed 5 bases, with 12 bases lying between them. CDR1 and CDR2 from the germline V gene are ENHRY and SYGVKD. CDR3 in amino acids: CAIKHRVDQPQHF. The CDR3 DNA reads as TGTGCCATCAAACACAGGGTTGATCAGCCCCAGCATTTT.

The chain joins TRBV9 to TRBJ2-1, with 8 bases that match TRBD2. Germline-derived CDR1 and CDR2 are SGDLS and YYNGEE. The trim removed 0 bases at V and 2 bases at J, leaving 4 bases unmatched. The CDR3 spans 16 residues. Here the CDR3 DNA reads TGTGCCAGCAGCGTAGCGGGAGGGTTCCCCTACAATGAGCAGTTCTTC. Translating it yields CASSVAGGFPYNEQFF.

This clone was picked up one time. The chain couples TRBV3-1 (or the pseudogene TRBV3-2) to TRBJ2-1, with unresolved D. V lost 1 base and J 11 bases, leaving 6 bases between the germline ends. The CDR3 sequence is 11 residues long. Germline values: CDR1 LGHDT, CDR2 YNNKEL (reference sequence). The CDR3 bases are TGTGCCAGCAGCCAAGGTTCCAAGCAGTTCTTC. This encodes CASSQGSKQFF.

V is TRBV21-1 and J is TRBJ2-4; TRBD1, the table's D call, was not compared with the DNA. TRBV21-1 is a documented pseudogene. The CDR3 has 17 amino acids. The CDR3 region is CASSKGGPPPAKNIQYF. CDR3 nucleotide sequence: TGTGCCAGCAGCAAAGGGGGGCCACCTCCGGCCAAAAACATTCAGTACTTC.

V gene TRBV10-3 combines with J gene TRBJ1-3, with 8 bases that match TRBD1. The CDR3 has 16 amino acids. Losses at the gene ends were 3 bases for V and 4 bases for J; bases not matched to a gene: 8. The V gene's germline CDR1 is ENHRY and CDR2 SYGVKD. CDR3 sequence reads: CAISERQGTMGNTIYF. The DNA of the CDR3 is TGTGCCATCAGTGAACGACAGGGGACTATGGGAAACACCATATATTTT.

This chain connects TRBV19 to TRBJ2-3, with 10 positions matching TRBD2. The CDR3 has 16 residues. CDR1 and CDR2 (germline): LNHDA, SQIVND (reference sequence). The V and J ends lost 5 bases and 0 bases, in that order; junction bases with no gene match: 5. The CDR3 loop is CASSPIAGGSTDTQYF. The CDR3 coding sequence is TGTGCCAGTAGTCCAATAGCGGGGGGAAGCACAGATACGCAGTATTTT.

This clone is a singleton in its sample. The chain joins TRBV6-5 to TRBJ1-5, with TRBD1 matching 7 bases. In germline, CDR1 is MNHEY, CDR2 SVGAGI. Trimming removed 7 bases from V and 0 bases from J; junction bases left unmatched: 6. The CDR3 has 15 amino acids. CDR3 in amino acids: CASTSGGSSNQPQHF. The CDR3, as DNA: TGTGCCAGCACATCAGGGGGTAGTAGCAATCAGCCCCAGCATTTT.

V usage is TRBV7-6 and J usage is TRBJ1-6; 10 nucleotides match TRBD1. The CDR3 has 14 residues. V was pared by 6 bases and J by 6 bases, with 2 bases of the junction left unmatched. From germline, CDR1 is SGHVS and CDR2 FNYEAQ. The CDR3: CASRTGGLNSPLHF. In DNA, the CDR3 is TGTGCCAGCAGGACAGGGGGCCTTAATTCACCCCTCCACTTT.

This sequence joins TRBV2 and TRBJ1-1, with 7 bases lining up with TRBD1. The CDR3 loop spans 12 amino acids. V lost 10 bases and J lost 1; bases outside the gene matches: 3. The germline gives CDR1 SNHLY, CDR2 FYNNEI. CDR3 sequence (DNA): TGTGCCAAGGGACAGAAGAACACTGAAGCTTTCTTT. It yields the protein CAKGQKNTEAFF.

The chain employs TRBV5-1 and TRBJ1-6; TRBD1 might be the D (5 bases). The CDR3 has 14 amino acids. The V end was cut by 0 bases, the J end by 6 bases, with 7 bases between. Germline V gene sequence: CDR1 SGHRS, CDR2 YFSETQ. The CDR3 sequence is CASSLAGPNSPLHF. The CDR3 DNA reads TGCGCCAGCAGCTTGGCAGGGCCTAATTCACCCCTCCACTTT.

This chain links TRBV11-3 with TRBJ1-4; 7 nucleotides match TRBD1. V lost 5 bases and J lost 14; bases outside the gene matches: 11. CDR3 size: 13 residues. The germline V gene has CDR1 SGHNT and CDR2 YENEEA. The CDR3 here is CASSEARDSRLFF. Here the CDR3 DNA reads TGTGCCAGCAGCGAGGCGAGGGACAGTAGGCTGTTTTTT.

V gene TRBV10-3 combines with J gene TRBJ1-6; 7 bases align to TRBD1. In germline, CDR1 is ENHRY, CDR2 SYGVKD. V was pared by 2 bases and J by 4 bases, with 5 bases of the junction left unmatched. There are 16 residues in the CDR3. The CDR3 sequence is CAISEEQGTYNSPLHF. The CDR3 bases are TGTGCCATCAGTGAGGAACAGGGGACGTATAATTCACCCCTCCACTTT.

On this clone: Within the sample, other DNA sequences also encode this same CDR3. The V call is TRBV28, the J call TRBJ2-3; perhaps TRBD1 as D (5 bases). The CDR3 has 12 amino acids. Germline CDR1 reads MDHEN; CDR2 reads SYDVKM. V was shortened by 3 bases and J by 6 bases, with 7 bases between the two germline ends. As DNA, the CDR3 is TGTGCCAGCAGTTTGTCAGGGGATACGCAGTATTTT. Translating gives CASSLSGDTQYF.

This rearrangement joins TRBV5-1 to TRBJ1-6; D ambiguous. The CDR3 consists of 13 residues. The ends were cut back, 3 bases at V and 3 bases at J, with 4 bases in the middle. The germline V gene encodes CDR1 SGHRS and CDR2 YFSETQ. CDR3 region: CASSYSYNSPLHF. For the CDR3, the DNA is TGCGCCAGCAGCTACAGCTATAATTCACCCCTCCACTTT.

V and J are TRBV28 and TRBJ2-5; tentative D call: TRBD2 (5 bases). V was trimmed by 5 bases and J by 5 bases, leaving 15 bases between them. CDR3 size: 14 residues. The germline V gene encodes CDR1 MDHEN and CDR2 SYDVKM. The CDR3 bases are TGTGCCAGCAGTGCCTGGACTCATACCGAGACCCAGTACTTC. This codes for CASSAWTHTETQYF.

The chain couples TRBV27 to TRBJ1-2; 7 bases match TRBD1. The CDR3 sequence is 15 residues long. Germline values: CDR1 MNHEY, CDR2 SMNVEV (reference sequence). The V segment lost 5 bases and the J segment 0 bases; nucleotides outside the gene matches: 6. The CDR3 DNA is TGTGCCAGCAGTAGCTGGACAGGAGCTAACTATGGCTACACCTTC. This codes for CASSSWTGANYGYTF.

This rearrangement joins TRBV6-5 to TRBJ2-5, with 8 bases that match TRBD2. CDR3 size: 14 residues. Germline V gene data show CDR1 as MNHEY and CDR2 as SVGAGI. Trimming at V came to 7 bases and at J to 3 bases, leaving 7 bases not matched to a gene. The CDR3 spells CASNPLAEKETQYF. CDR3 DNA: TGTGCCAGCAACCCACTAGCGGAAAAAGAGACCCAGTACTTC.

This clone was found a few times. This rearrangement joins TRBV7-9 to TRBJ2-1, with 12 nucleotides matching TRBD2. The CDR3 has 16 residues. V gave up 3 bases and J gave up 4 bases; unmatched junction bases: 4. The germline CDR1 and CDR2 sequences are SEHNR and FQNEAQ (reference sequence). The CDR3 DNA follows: TGTGCCAGCAGCTTCTCTAGCGGGAGGGGGTACAATGAGCAGTTCTTC. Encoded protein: CASSFSSGRGYNEQFF.

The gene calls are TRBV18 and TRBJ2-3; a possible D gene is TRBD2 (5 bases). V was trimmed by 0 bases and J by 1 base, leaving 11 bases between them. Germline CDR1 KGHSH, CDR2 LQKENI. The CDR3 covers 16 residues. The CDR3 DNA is TGTGCCAGCTCACCACCGAAGGGTAGCGGCACAGATACGCAGTATTTT. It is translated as CASSPPKGSGTDTQYF.

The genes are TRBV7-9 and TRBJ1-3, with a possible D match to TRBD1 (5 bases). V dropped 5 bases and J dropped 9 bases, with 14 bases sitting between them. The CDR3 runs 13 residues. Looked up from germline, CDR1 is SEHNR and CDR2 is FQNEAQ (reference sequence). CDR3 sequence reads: CASSPAGGGTIYF. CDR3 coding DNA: TGTGCCAGCAGCCCGGCCGGGGGAGGCACCATATATTTT. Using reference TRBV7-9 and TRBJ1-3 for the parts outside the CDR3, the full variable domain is DTGVSQNPRHKITKRGQNVTFRCDPISEHNRLYWYRQTLGQGPEFLTYFQNEAQLEKSRLLSDRFSAERPKGSFSTLEIQRTEQGDSAMYLCASSPAGGGTIYFGEGSWLTVV.

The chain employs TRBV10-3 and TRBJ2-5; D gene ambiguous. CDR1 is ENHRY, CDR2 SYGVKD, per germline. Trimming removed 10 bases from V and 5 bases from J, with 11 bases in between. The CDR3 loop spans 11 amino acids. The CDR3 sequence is CATQFGETQYF. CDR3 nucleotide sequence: TGTGCCACTCAATTCGGGGAGACCCAGTACTTC.

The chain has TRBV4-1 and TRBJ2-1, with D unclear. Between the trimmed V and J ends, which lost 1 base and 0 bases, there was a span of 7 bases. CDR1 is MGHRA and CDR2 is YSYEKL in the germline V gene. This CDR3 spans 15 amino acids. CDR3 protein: CASSQGSSSYNEQFF. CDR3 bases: TGCGCCAGCAGCCAAGGGTCGAGCTCCTACAATGAGCAGTTCTTC.

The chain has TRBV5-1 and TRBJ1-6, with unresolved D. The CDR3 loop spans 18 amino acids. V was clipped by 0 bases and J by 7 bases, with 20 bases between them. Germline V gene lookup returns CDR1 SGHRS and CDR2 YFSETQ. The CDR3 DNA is TGCGCCAGCAGCTTGGGTTTTATCGGGGTAGTGGGGAATTCACCCCTCCACTTT. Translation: CASSLGFIGVVGNSPLHF.

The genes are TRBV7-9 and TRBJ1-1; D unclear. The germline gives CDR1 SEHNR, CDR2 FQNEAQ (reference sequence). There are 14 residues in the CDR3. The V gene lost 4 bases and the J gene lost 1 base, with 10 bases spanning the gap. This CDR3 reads CASSSPPENTEAFF. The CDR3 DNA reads TGTGCCAGCAGCTCCCCGCCAGAGAACACTGAAGCTTTCTTT.

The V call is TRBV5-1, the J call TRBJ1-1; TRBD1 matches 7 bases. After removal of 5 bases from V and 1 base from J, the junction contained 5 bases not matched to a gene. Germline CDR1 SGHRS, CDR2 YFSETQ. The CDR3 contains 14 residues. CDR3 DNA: TGCGCCAGCAGAACGACAGGGAGGAACACTGAAGCTTTCTTT. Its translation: CASRTTGRNTEAFF.

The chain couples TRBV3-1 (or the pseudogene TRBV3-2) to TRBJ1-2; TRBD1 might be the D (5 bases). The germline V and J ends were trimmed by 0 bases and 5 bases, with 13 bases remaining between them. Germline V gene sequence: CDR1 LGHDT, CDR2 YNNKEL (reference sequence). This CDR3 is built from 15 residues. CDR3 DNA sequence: TGTGCCAGCAGCCAAGATCCGGGGGGTAAGTATGGCTACACCTTC. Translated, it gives CASSQDPGGKYGYTF.

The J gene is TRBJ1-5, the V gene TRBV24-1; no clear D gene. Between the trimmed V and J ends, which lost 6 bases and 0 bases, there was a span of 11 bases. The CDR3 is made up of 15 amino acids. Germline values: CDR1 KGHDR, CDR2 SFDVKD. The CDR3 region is CATSLNGDSNQPQHF. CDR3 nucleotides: TGTGCCACCAGTCTAAACGGGGATAGCAATCAGCCCCAGCATTTT.

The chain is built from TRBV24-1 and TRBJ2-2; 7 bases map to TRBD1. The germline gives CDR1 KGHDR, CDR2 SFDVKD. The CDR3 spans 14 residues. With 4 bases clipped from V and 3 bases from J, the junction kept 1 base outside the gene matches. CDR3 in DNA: TGTGCCACCAGTGAAACAGGGGACACCGGGGAGCTGTTTTTT. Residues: CATSETGDTGELFF.

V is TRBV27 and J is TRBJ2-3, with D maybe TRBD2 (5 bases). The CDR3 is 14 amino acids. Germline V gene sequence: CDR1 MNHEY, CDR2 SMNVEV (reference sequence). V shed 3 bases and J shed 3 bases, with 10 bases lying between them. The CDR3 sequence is CASSFLLGTDTQYF. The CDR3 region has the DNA TGTGCCAGCAGTTTCCTACTAGGAACAGATACGCAGTATTTT.

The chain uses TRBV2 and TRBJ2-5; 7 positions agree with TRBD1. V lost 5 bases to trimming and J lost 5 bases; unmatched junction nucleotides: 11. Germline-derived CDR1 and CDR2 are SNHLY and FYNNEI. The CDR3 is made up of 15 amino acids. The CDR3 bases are TGTGCCAGCAGTTCCCAGGGGGTACCTCGGGAGACCCAGTACTTC. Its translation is CASSSQGVPRETQYF.